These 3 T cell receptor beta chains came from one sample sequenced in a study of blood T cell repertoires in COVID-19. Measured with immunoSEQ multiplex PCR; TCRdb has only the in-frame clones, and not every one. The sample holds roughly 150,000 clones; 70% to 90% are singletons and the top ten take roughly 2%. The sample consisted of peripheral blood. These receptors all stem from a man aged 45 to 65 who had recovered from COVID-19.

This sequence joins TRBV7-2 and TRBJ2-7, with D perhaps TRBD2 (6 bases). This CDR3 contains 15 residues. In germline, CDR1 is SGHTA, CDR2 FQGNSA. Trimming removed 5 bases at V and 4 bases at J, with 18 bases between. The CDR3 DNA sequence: TGTGCCAGCAGCGCCGCGGGGTCAGGACGTTACGAGCAGTACTTC. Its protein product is CASSAAGSGRYEQYF. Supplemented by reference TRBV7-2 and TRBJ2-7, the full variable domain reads GAGVSQSPSNKVTEKGKDVELRCDPISGHTALYWYRQSLGQGLEFLIYFQGNSAPDKSGLPSDRFSAERTGGSVSTLTIQRTQQEDSAVYLCASSAAGSGRYEQYFGPGTRLTVT.

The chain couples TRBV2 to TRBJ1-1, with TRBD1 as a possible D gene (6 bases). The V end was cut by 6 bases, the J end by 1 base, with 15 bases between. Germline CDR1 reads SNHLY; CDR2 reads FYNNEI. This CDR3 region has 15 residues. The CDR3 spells CASRKRGTPNTEAFF. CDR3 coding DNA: TGTGCCAGCAGAAAAAGGGGGACACCGAACACTGAAGCTTTCTTT. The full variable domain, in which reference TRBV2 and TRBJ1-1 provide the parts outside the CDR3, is EPEVTQTPSHQVTQMGQEVILRCVPISNHLYFYWYRQILGQKVEFLVSFYNNEISEKSEIFDDQFSVERPDGSNFTLKIRSTKLEDSAMYFCASRKRGTPNTEAFFGQGTRLTVV.

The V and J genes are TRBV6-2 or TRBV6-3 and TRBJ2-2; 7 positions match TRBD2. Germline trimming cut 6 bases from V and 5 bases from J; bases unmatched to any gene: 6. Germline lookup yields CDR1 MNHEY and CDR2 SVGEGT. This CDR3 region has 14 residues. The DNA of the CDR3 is TGTGCCAGCAGCGAAGCGGGAAAAACCGGGGAGCTGTTTTTT. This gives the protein CASSEAGKTGELFF.